Only a few counts were recorded for the clone carrying this T cell receptor (beta chain). V was clipped by 9 bases and J by 5 bases; unmatched bases: 5. Germline-derived CDR1 and CDR2 are MNHEY and SVGAGI. The CDR3 is 13 amino acids. These data belong to a study of blood T cell repertoires in COVID-19. The overall study: Italy, Spain and the United States were the sources of the convalescent and acute COVID-19 samples. Nucleic acid was either cDNA or gDNA, and it came from T cells, B-cell-depleted T cells, or PBMCs.

How the authors handled the data: Amplification with reference gene primers provided the estimates of nucleated cell counts. Some clones are missing from TCRdb's copy, which holds only in-frame ones; the method was immunoSEQ multiplex PCR. Clonal size and the V and J genes are those of that table, whereas D and trimming came from the DNA. The profile shows about 48,000 clones, about 77% of them singletons. The sequence came from a human donor with active or convalescent COVID-19. The donor label of this sample is uncertain. The sequenced sample was peripheral blood. The rearrangement joins TRBV6-5 to TRBJ2-5, with 11 bases matching TRBD2. The CDR3 nucleotides are TGTGCCAGTAAACTAGCGGGAGTGGAGACCCAGTACTTC. Translated, it gives CASKLAGVETQYF.